The rows below give T cell receptor beta chains drawn from one sample of a study of shared clonotypes between healthy human individuals. Assay: immunoSEQ multiplex PCR; the TCRdb copy retains only in-frame clones and omits some. The sample yields 950,000 to 1,100,000 clones, 65% to 75% seen once. The source material was memory CD4+ T cells sorted from blood. The source of these receptors is a man younger than 35 in good health. Each CDR3 is given with its conserved first and last residue. Fields, in order: V gene, clone size, J gene, D gene, CDR3 protein, CDR3 DNA. The D gene is left open where the match is weak. The listing skips clone size in some rows; elsewhere it reads once, few, many or a size class.

TRBV7-6	few	TRBJ2-3	TRBD2	CASSLAWTSGSPDTQYF	TGTGCCAGCAGCTTAGCATGGACTAGCGGGAGCCCAGATACGCAGTATTTT
TRBV5-1	-	TRBJ1-1	TRBD1	CASSSRDRVMNTEAFF	TGCGCCAGCAGCTCGCGGGACAGGGTCATGAACACTGAAGCTTTCTTT
TRBV5-4	once	TRBJ2-5	-	CASSLRSLVQETQYF	TGTGCCAGCAGCTTGAGGAGTCTAGTACAAGAGACCCAGTACTTC
TRBV5-4	-	TRBJ2-1	TRBD2	CASNSGTSGYNEQFF	TGTGCCAGCAACTCTGGTACTAGCGGATACAATGAGCAGTTCTTC
TRBV4-3	once	TRBJ1-5	-	CASSQDLSGGQPQHF	TGCGCCAGCAGCCAAGATCTTTCAGGAGGTCAGCCCCAGCATTTT
TRBV5-1	-	TRBJ2-5	-	CASSLYGETQYF	TGCGCCAGCAGCTTGTACGGAGAGACCCAGTACTTC
TRBV2	-	TRBJ2-1	TRBD1	CASSPGQVNNEQFF	TGTGCCAGCAGTCCGGGACAGGTGAACAATGAGCAGTTCTTC
TRBV25-1	-	TRBJ2-5	-	CASSDFQETQYF	TGTGCCAGCAGTGATTTCCAAGAGACCCAGTACTTC
TRBV5-8	-	TRBJ2-7	TRBD2	CASSYQTKAGGTYEQYF	TGTGCCAGCAGCTACCAAACGAAAGCGGGGGGCACCTACGAGCAGTACTTC
TRBV15	once	TRBJ2-3	TRBD2	CATRPGTSGTDTQYF	TGTGCCACCCGCCCGGGGACTAGCGGCACAGATACGCAGTATTTT
TRBV15	-	TRBJ1-1	-	CATSIRNRDTEAFF	TGTGCCACCAGCATAAGAAACAGGGACACTGAAGCTTTCTTT
TRBV7-2	once	TRBJ2-2	TRBD1	CASSPHRGNTGELFF	TGTGCCAGCAGCCCCCACAGGGGCAACACCGGGGAGCTGTTTTTT
TRBV9	-	TRBJ1-2	-	CASSVVEGYGYTF	TGTGCCAGCAGCGTAGTGGAAGGCTATGGCTACACCTTC
TRBV5-4	-	TRBJ2-2	-	CASSLVTGLNTGELFF	TGTGCCAGCAGCTTGGTCACGGGATTGAACACCGGGGAGCTGTTTTTT
TRBV6-6	-	TRBJ2-1	-	CASVLSSYNEQFF	TGTGCCAGCGTCTTAAGCTCCTACAATGAGCAGTTCTTC
TRBV7-9	-	TRBJ1-3	TRBD1	CASSYDRASGNTIYF	TGTGCCAGCAGCTACGACAGGGCTTCTGGAAACACCATATATTTT
TRBV19	-	TRBJ2-6	-	CASSMGGSGANVLTF	TGTGCCAGTAGTATGGGGGGATCTGGGGCCAACGTCCTGACTTTC
TRBV20-1	-	TRBJ1-1	-	CSAGLGSEAFF	TGCAGTGCTGGGTTGGGCAGTGAAGCTTTCTTT
TRBV19	-	TRBJ1-6	TRBD1	CASSRGTVELGNSPLHF	TGTGCCAGTAGCAGGGGGACAGTGGAGCTGGGGAATTCACCCCTCCACTTT
TRBV7-9	-	TRBJ2-2	TRBD2	CASSAGLAGQTGELFF	TGTGCCAGCAGCGCCGGCCTAGCGGGACAGACCGGGGAGCTGTTTTTT
TRBV28	-	TRBJ1-2	-	CASSPSAGQKGGYTF	TGTGCCAGCAGTCCCTCCGCCGGACAAAAGGGTGGCTACACCTTC
TRBV10-2	-	TRBJ1-3	-	CASSVLTSTSGNTIYF	TGCGCCAGCAGTGTGCTCACCTCGACCTCTGGAAACACCATATATTTT
TRBV7-2	-	TRBJ2-2	-	CASSLGQNTGELFF	TGTGCCAGCAGCTTGGGACAGAACACCGGGGAGCTGTTTTTT
TRBV28	-	TRBJ1-4	TRBD1	CASNQMTGGREKLFF	TGTGCCAGCAACCAGATGACAGGGGGTCGGGAAAAACTGTTTTTT
TRBV28	-	TRBJ2-1	TRBD2	CASTPTSGVNEQFF	TGTGCCAGCACCCCCACTAGCGGGGTGAATGAGCAGTTCTTC
TRBV7-2	once	TRBJ2-2	TRBD1	CASSWDRGWYTGELFF	TGTGCCAGCAGCTGGGACAGGGGCTGGTACACCGGGGAGCTGTTTTTT
TRBV5-5	-	TRBJ2-2	TRBD1	CASSGTGSNTGELFF	TGTGCCAGCAGCGGGACAGGGAGTAACACCGGGGAGCTGTTTTTT
TRBV30	few	TRBJ2-3	TRBD2	CAWSSGLAGAADTQYF	TGTGCCTGGAGTTCGGGACTAGCGGGGGCTGCAGATACGCAGTATTTT
TRBV19	-	TRBJ2-7	-	CASSEQRTYEQYF	TGTGCCAGTAGTGAACAACGAACCTACGAGCAGTACTTC
TRBV28	-	TRBJ1-2	-	CASSSVGETATGGYTF	TGTGCCAGCTCTTCGGTGGGTGAGACTGCAACGGGGGGCTACACCTTC
TRBV27	many	TRBJ2-7	TRBD2	CASSFGAGVLTYEQYF	TGTGCCAGCAGTTTCGGAGCGGGAGTGCTTACCTACGAGCAGTACTTC
TRBV7-9	-	TRBJ2-7	TRBD2	CASSTPAGGSYEQYF	TGTGCCAGCAGCACCCCCGCGGGAGGGTCCTACGAGCAGTACTTC
TRBV28	-	TRBJ2-3	-	CASSEVGPDTQYF	TGTGCGTCTAGCGAGGTGGGCCCAGATACGCAGTATTTT
TRBV6-6	-	TRBJ2-7	-	CASSLWDPRLGEQYF	TGTGCCAGCAGTTTATGGGACCCTCGGTTGGGTGAGCAGTACTTC
TRBV7-8	-	TRBJ2-7	-	CASSITVTSYEQYF	TGTGCCAGCAGCATCACAGTGACCTCCTACGAGCAGTACTTC
TRBV30	-	TRBJ2-5	TRBD1	CAWSAGGTQTQYF	TGTGCCTGGAGTGCAGGGGGTACGCAGACCCAGTACTTC
TRBV28	-	TRBJ2-5	-	CASSTRETQYF	TGTGCCAGCAGTACCAGGGAGACCCAGTACTTC
TRBV10-1	-	TRBJ1-5	-	CASSEVGLINQPQHF	TGCGCCAGCAGTGAGGTGGGTCTGATCAATCAGCCCCAGCATTTT
TRBV2	-	TRBJ2-5	-	CASSEGGIGQETQYF	TGTGCCAGCAGTGAAGGGGGTATAGGACAAGAGACCCAGTACTTC
TRBV11-2	-	TRBJ2-7	TRBD2	CASSSQAGGRYEQYF	TGTGCCAGCAGCTCCCAGGCGGGGGGGAGGTACGAGCAGTACTTC
TRBV5-6	few	TRBJ1-1	-	CASSFPGQLNTEAFF	TGTGCCAGCAGCTTCCCCGGACAGCTGAACACTGAAGCTTTCTTT
TRBV19	-	TRBJ2-2	TRBD1	CARTKTGQFGELFF	TGTGCCAGGACGAAGACAGGGCAATTCGGGGAGCTGTTTTTT
TRBV28	-	TRBJ2-7	-	CASSPPTGTPKLEQYF	TGTGCCAGCAGTCCCCCTACCGGGACACCCAAGTTGGAGCAGTACTTC
TRBV7-3	few	TRBJ2-1	-	CASSPGRHNEQFF	TGTGCCAGCAGTCCGGGTCGCCACAATGAGCAGTTCTTC
TRBV27	-	TRBJ2-1	-	CASSYRESYNEQFF	TGTGCCAGCAGTTACCGGGAATCCTACAATGAGCAGTTCTTC
TRBV6-5	once	TRBJ1-2	TRBD1	CASRWDRGRGYTF	TGTGCCAGCAGATGGGACAGGGGTCGAGGCTACACCTTC
TRBV29-1	-	TRBJ1-4	-	CSVRTLMTEKLFF	TGCAGCGTGCGGACATTAATGACGGAAAAACTGTTTTTT
TRBV5-8	-	TRBJ1-1	-	CASSLGVGKTEAFF	TGTGCCAGCAGCTTGGGGGTAGGAAAGACTGAAGCTTTCTTT
TRBV7-2	-	TRBJ2-3	TRBD2	CASIPGLAATDTQYF	TGTGCCAGCATCCCGGGACTAGCGGCCACAGATACGCAGTATTTT
TRBV10-3	-	TRBJ1-1	-	CAITSAQKNTEAFF	TGTGCCATCACCAGCGCCCAAAAGAACACTGAAGCTTTCTTT